A selection of T cell receptor beta chains follows, all from one sample in a study of post-analysis software for immune sequencing data. MiXCR, run by TCRdb on the PCR reads, gives a single entry per CDR3 protein. The data show 450,000 to 700,000 distinct CDR3 sequences, around 47% seen once. Sequencing was performed on blood. These receptor sequences come from a girl aged 10 to 17 with multiple sclerosis. The conserved cysteine and the conserved F or W are not part of the CDR3 here. The D gene is left open where the match is weak.

j_call v_call d_call cdr3_aa
TRBJ2-7 TRBV12-3/TRBV12-4 - ASRSTDGSHEQY
TRBJ1-2 TRBV5-5 - ASSLTWTTTGYT
- TRBV20-1 - SARSPRRGEQETQY
TRBJ1-2 TRBV4-1 - ASSQDVQYFYGYT
- TRBV27 - ASSLSPGAAYEQY
TRBJ2-5 TRBV4-1 - ASSQDPRGTETQY
TRBJ1-5 TRBV19 TRBD1 ASSMAGQSNQPQH
TRBJ2-1 TRBV20-1 - SAGSPEAQF
TRBJ2-7 TRBV5-1 - ASSLVPRREQY
TRBJ2-7 TRBV12-3/TRBV12-4 - ASSLSLAGSSYEQY
TRBJ2-7 TRBV20-1 TRBD1 SAPGQGAYEQY
TRBJ1-2 TRBV9 - ASSVGATAIYGYT
TRBJ2-7 TRBV20-1 - SAGNRNVGAYEQY
TRBJ2-1 TRBV6-5 TRBD2 ASSYSVVAGGLYNEQF
TRBJ2-5 TRBV7-9 - ASSLKRTTEETQY
TRBJ2-3 TRBV12-3/TRBV12-4 - ASSSLQYTDTQY
TRBJ2-3 TRBV7-3 - ASSLNPGADTQY